This T cell receptor (beta chain) is from a study of blood T cells in healthy people across ages. Combining a sample-barcoded 5' primer with a J-beta primer mix, a second PCR ran for roughly 6 to 11 cycles. The template-switch adaptor, which had 12 random nucleotides, put a tag on each cDNA molecule. Sequencing of every sample gave 2.5 million or more CDR3-containing paired-end reads. TCRdb ran MiXCR on the 5' RACE reads and lists one entry per CDR3 protein. The data contain about 680,000 distinct CDR3 sequences, approximately 49% of them seen just once; the ten biggest clones take up 30% to 35%. CDR1 is SGHRS, CDR2 YFSETQ, per germline. The junction had 8 bases not matched to a gene; V was cut back by 4 bases and J by 5 bases. The CDR3 totals 15 residues.

The sample was blood. J is TRBJ2-5 and V is TRBV5-1, with 10 bases fitting TRBD1. This sequence originates from an older woman in good health. The CDR3 DNA is TGCGCCAGCAGCGGGGGACAGGGGAAATTGGAGACCCAGTACTTC. This gives the protein CASSGGQGKLETQYF.